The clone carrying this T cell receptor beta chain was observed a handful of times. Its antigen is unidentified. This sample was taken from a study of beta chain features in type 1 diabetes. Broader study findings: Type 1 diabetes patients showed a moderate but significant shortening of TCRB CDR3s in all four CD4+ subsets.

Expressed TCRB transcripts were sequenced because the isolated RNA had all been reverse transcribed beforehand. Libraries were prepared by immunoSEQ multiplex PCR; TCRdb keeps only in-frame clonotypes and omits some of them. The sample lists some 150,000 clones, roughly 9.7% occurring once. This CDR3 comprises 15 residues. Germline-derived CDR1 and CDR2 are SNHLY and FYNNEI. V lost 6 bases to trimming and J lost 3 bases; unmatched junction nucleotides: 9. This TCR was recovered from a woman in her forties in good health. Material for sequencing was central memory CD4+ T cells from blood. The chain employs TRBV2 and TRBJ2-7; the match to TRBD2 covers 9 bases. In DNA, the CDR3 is TGTGCCAGCAGCCGCGGGAGGGAACGCATCTACGAGCAGTACTTC. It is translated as CASSRGRERIYEQYF.